A few counts support the clone carrying this T cell receptor (beta chain). Profiled with immunoSEQ multiplex PCR; TCRdb holds only in-frame clones, not every one. The table lists roughly 130,000 clones, more than 70% of them singletons, with approximately 2% in the top ten. These data come from a study of blood T cell repertoires in COVID-19. From germline, CDR1 is LNHDA and CDR2 SQIVND (reference sequence). The CDR3 runs to 15 residues. Trimming shortened V by 2 bases and J by 3 bases, and 10 bases separated the two germline ends. The origin of this receptor is a man in his 70s with acute or convalescent COVID-19. V is TRBV19 and J is TRBJ2-2, with TRBD1 as a possible D gene (6 bases). Sequences were obtained from peripheral blood. CDR3 loop: CASSITRGHTGELFF. In DNA, the CDR3 is TGTGCCAGTAGTATAACCAGGGGACACACCGGGGAGCTGTTTTTT.